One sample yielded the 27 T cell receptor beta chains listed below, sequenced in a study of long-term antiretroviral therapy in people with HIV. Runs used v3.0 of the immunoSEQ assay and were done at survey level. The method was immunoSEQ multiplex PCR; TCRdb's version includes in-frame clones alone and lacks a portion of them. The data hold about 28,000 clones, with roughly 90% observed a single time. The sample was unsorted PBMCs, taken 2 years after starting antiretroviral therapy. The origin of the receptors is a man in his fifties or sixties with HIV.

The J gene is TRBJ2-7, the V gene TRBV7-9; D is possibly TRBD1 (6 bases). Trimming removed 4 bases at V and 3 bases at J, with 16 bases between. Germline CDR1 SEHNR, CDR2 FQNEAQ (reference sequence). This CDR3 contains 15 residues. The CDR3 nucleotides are TGTGCCAGCAGCTCTGGGGGCCCTAAAAACTACGAGCAGTACTTC. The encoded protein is CASSSGGPKNYEQYF.

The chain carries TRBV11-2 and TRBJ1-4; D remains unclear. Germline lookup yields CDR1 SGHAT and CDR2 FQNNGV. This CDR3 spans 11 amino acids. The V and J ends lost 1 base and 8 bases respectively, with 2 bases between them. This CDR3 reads CASSLGEKLFF. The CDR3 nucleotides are TGTGCCAGCAGCTTAGGCGAAAAACTGTTTTTT.

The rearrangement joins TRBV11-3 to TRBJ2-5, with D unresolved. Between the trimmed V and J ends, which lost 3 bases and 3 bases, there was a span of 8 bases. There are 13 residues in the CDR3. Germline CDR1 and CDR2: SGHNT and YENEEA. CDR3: CASSFDMEETQYF. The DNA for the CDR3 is TGTGCCAGCAGCTTCGACATGGAAGAGACCCAGTACTTC.

The CDR3 is CASSLPGTDYGYTF. DNA for the CDR3: TGTGCCAGCAGCTTACCCGGGACAGACTATGGCTACACCTTC. The chain employs TRBV7-2 and TRBJ1-2; 7 bases align to TRBD1. CDR3 length equals 14 residues. Trimming at V came to 2 bases and at J to 3 bases, leaving 3 bases not matched to a gene. Germline CDR1 reads SGHTA; CDR2 reads FQGNSA. Drawing the rest from reference TRBV7-2 and TRBJ1-2, the complete variable domain is GAGVSQSPSNKVTEKGKDVELRCDPISGHTALYWYRQSLGQGLEFLIYFQGNSAPDKSGLPSDRFSAERTGGSVSTLTIQRTQQEDSAVYLCASSLPGTDYGYTFGSGTRLTVV.

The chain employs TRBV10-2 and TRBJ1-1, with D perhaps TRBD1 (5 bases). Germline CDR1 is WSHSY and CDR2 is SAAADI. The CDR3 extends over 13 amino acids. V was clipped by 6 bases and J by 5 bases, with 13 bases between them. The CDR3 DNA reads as TGCGCCAGCAGGGTCGAGGGGCGAACTGAAGCTTTCTTT. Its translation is CASRVEGRTEAFF.

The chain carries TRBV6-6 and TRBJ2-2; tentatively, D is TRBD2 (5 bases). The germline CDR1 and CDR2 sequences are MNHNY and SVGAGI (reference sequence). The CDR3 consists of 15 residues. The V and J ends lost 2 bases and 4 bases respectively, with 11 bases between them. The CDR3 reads CASSYGELSTGELFF. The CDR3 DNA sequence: TGTGCCAGCAGTTACGGGGAGTTGAGCACCGGGGAGCTGTTTTTT.

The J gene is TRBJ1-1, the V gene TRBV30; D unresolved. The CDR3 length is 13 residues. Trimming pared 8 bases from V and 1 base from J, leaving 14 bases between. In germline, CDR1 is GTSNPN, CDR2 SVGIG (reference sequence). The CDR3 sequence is CARSGEGNTEAFF. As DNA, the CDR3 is TGTGCCCGCTCCGGGGAGGGGAACACTGAAGCTTTCTTT.

CDR3 DNA sequence: TGCGCCAGCAGCCCCCTAAGCCCTGGGGCCAACGTCCTGACTTTC. Amino acids: CASSPLSPGANVLTF. V gene TRBV4-1 combines with J gene TRBJ2-6; D is uncertain. The V gene lost 4 bases and the J gene lost 2 bases, with 9 bases spanning the gap. Germline assignment: CDR1 MGHRA and CDR2 YSYEKL. The CDR3 loop spans 15 amino acids.

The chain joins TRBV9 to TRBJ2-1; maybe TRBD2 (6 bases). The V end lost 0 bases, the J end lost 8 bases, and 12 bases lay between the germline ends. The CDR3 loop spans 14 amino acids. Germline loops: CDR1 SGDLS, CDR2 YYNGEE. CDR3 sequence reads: CASSVGGVGDEQFF. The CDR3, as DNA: TGTGCCAGCAGCGTAGGCGGGGTCGGGGATGAGCAGTTCTTC.

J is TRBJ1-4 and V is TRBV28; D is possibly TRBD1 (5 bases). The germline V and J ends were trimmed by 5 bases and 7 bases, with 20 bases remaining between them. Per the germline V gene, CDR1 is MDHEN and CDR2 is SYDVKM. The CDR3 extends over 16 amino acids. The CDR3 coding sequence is TGTGCCAGCAGTCCACTCCACAGGCAACGTGGTGAAAAACTGTTTTTT. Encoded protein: CASSPLHRQRGEKLFF.

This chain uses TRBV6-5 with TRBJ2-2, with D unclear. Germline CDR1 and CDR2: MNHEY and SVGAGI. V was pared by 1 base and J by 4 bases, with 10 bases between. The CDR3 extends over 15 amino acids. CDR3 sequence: CASSYLVGSTGELFF. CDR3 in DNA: TGTGCCAGCAGTTACTTAGTGGGCAGCACCGGGGAGCTGTTTTTT.

CDR3 amino acids: CASSLYRPLDTGELFF. The CDR3 DNA reads as TGTGCCAGCAGCCTCTACCGGCCGCTGGACACCGGGGAGCTGTTTTTT. The chain links TRBV11-2 to TRBJ2-2; D unresolved. Germline lookup yields CDR1 SGHAT and CDR2 FQNNGV. The CDR3 is 16 amino acids. V dropped 5 bases and J dropped 3 bases, with 16 bases sitting between them.

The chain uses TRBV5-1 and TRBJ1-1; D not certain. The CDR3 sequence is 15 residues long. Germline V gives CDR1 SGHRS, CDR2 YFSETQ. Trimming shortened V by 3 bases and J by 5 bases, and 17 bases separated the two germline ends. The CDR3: CASSSGSAGLTEAFF. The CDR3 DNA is TGCGCCAGCAGCTCAGGTAGTGCGGGTCTAACTGAAGCTTTCTTT.

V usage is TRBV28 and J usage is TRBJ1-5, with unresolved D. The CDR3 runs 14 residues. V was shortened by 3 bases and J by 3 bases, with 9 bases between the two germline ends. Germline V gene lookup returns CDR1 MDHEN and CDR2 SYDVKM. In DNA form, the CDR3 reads TGTGCCAGCAGTTTTACAGTATTCAATCAGCCCCAGCATTTT. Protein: CASSFTVFNQPQHF.

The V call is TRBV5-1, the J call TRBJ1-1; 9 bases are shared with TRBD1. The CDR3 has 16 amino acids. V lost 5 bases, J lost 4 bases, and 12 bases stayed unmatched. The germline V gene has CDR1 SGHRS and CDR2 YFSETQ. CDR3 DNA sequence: TGCGCCAGCAGATCGGGCCCGGGACAGGGTGGCACTGAAGCTTTCTTT. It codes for CASRSGPGQGGTEAFF.

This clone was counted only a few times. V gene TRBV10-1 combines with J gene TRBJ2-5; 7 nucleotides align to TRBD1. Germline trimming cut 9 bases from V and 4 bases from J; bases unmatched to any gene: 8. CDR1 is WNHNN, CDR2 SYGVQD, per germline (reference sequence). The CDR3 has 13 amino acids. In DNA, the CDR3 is TGCGCCAGACACAGGGGTTGGGTAGAGACCCAGTACTTC. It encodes CARHRGWVETQYF.

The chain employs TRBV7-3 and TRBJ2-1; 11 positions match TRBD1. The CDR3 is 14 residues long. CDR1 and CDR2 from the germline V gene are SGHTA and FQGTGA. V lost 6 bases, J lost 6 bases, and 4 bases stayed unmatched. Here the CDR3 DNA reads TGTGCCAGCAGATCCGGGACAGGGGGCAATGAGCAGTTCTTC. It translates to CASRSGTGGNEQFF.

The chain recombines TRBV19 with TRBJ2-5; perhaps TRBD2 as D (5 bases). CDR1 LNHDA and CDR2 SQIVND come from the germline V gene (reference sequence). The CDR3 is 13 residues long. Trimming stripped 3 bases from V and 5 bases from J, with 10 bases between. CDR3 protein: CASSIFGEETQYF. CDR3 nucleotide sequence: TGTGCCAGTAGTATTTTTGGGGAGGAGACCCAGTACTTC.

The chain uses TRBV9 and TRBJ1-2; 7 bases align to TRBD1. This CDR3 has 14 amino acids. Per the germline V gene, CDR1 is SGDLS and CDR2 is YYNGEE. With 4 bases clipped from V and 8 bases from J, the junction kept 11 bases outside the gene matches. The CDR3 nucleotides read TGTGCCAGCAGCCCGACGACAGGGAAGGCGGGCTACACCTTC. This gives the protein CASSPTTGKAGYTF.

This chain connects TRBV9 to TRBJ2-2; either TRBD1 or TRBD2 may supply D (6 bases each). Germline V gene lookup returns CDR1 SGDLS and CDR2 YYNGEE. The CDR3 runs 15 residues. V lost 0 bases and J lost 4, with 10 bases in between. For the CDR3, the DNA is TGTGCCAGCAGCGTAGGCGGAGGGGGCACCGGGGAGCTGTTTTTT. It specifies CASSVGGGGTGELFF.

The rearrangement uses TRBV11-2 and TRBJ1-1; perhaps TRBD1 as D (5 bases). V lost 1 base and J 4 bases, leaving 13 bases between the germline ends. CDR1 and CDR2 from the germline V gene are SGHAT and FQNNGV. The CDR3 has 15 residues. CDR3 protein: CASSLVMGLGTEAFF. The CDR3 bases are TGTGCCAGCAGCTTAGTGATGGGGCTGGGCACTGAAGCTTTCTTT.

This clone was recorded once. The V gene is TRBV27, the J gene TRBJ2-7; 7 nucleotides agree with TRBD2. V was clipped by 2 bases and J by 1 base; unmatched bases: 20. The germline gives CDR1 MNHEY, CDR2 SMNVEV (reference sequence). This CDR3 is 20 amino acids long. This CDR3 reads CASSLGPPPLADGTSYEQYF. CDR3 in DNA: TGTGCCAGCAGTTTAGGCCCTCCCCCTCTAGCGGACGGAACTTCCTACGAGCAGTACTTC.

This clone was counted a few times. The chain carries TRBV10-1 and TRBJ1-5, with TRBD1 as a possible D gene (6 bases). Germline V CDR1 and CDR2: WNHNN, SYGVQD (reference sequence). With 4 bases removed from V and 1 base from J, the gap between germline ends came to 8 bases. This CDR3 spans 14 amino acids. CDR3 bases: TGCGCCAGCAGTGCAGGGGACAGCAATCAGCCCCAGCATTTT. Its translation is CASSAGDSNQPQHF.

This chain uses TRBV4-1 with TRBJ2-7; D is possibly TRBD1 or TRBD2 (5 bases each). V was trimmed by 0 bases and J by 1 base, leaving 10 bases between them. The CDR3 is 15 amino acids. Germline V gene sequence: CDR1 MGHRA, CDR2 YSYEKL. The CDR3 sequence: CASSQDGGRSYEQYF. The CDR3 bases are TGCGCCAGCAGCCAAGATGGGGGACGGTCCTACGAGCAGTACTTC.

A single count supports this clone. CDR3 sequence (DNA): TGTGCCAGCAGTCAAGACTGGACAGGGTCTTCCTACGAGCAGTACTTC. It encodes CASSQDWTGSSYEQYF. The rearrangement joins TRBV2 to TRBJ2-7; TRBD1 agrees at 8 bases. The CDR3 consists of 16 residues. The trim removed 5 bases at V and 1 base at J, leaving 10 bases unmatched. CDR1 is SNHLY, CDR2 FYNNEI, per germline.

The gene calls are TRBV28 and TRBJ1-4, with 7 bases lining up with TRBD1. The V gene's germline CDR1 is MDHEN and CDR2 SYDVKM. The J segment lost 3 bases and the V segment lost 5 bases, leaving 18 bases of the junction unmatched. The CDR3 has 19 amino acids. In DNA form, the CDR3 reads TGTGCCAGCAGTCCTTACAGGTTTTTTTCGGGACAGTCTAATGAAAAACTGTTTTTT. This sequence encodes CASSPYRFFSGQSNEKLFF. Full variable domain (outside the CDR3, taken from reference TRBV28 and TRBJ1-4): DVKVTQSSRYLVKRTGEKVFLECVQDMDHENMFWYRQDPGLGLRLIYFSYDVKMKEKGDIPEGYSVSREKKERFSLILESASTNQTSMYLCASSPYRFFSGQSNEKLFFGSGTQLSVL.

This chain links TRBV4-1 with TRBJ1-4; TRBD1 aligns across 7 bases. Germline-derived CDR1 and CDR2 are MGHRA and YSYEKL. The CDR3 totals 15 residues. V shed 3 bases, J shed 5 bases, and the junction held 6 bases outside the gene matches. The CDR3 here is CASSHLTGRNEKLFF. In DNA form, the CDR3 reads TGCGCCAGCAGCCACCTGACAGGGCGGAATGAAAAACTGTTTTTT.